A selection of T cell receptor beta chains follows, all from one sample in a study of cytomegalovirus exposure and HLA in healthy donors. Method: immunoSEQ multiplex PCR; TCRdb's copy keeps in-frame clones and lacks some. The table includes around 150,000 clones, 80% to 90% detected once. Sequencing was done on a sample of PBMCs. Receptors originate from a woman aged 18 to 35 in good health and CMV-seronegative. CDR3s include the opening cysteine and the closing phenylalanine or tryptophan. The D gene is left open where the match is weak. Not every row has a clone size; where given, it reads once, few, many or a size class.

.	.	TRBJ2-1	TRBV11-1	CASSRQRSSYNEQFF	TGTGCCAGCAGTCGTCAGCGGAGCTCCTACAATGAGCAGTTCTTC
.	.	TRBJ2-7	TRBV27	CASGGQIYEQYF	TGTGCCAGCGGGGGCCAGATCTACGAGCAGTACTTC
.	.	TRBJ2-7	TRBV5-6	CASSQGYEQYF	TGTGCCAGCAGCCAGGGCTACGAGCAGTACTTC
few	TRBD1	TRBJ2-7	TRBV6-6	CASTIGQGAREQYF	TGTGCCAGCACTATAGGACAGGGGGCGCGCGAGCAGTACTTC
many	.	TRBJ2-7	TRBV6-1	CASSEVGDPGYEQYF	TGTGCCAGCAGTGAGGTTGGCGACCCGGGCTACGAGCAGTACTTC
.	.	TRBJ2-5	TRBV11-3	CASSLGVRVGETQYF	TGTGCCAGCAGCTTAGGCGTCAGGGTAGGAGAGACCCAGTACTTC
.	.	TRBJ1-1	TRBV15	CATSLRGNTEAFF	TGTGCCACCAGCTTACGCGGTAACACTGAAGCTTTCTTT
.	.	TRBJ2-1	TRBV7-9	CASSELLDNEQFF	TGTGCCAGCAGCGAACTGTTGGACAATGAGCAGTTCTTC
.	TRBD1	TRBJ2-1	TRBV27	CASSSAGTGYNEQFF	TGTGCCAGCAGTTCGGCCGGGACAGGGTACAATGAGCAGTTCTTC
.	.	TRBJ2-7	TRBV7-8	CASSLGQGLPYEQYF	TGTGCCAGCAGCTTAGGACAGGGACTCCCCTACGAGCAGTACTTC
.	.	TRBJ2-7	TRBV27	CASSSRGPYEQYF	TGTGCCAGCTCGAGCAGGGGACCCTACGAGCAGTACTTC
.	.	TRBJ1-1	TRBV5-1	CASSNGGTGRNTEAFF	TGCGCCAGCAGCAATGGGGGGACGGGGAGGAACACTGAAGCTTTCTTT
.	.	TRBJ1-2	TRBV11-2	CASSGAGYTF	TGTGCCAGCAGCGGAGCGGGCTACACCTTC
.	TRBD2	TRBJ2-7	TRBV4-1	CASSHGLAGLSYEQYF	TGCGCCAGCAGCCACGGACTAGCGGGACTCTCCTACGAGCAGTACTTC
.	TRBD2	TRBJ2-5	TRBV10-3	CAISESIAGGQETQYF	TGTGCCATCAGTGAGTCGATAGCGGGGGGCCAAGAGACCCAGTACTTC
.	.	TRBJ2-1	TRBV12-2	CASRSLPLREGEQFF	TGTGCAAGTCGCTCCCTCCCCTTGAGGGAGGGTGAGCAGTTCTTC
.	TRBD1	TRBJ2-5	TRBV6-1	CASRWTGQETQYF	TGTGCCAGCAGATGGACAGGACAAGAGACCCAGTACTTC
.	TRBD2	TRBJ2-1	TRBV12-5	CASGLVFLAAYNEQFF	TGTGCTAGTGGTTTGGTATTCCTAGCGGCCTACAATGAGCAGTTCTTC
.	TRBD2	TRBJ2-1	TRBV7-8	CASSLGTRVNEQFF	TGTGCCAGCAGCTTAGGGACTAGGGTCAATGAGCAGTTCTTC
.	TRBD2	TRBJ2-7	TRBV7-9	CASSLSREGEQYF	TGTGCCAGCAGCTTATCGCGGGAGGGCGAGCAGTACTTC
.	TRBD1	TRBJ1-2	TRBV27	CASSTLTGYGYTF	TGTGCCAGCAGTACGTTGACAGGGTATGGCTACACCTTC
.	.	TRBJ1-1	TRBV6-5	CASSPGGEGNAEAFF	TGTGCCAGCAGCCCCGGGGGGGAAGGGAACGCTGAAGCTTTCTTT
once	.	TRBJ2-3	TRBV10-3	CAIQGKQGPGGTDTQYF	TGTGCCATCCAAGGGAAGCAGGGTCCTGGCGGCACAGATACGCAGTATTTT
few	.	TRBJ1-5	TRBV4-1	CASSQGAGWRQPQHF	TGCGCCAGCAGCCAGGGGGCGGGTTGGAGACAGCCCCAGCATTTT
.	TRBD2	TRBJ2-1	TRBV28	CASSLGSGGAAYNEQFF	TGTGCCAGCAGTTTAGGGAGCGGGGGGGCCGCATACAATGAGCAGTTCTTC
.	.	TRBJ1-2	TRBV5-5	CASSHLTQDLNYGYTF	TGTGCCAGCAGCCACTTGACGCAGGATCTGAACTATGGCTACACCTTC
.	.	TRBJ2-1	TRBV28	CASSLIADAYNEQFF	TGTGCCAGCAGTTTAATAGCGGACGCCTACAATGAGCAGTTCTTC
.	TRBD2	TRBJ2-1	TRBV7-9	CASRREGSYNEQFF	TGTGCCAGCAGACGGGAGGGTTCCTACAATGAGCAGTTCTTC
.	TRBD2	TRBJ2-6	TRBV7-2	CASSGLAGGPNVLTF	TGTGCCAGCAGCGGACTAGCGGGGGGTCCTAACGTCCTGACTTTC
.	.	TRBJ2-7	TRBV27	CASSLFGQNYEQYF	TGTGCCAGCAGTTTGTTCGGACAGAACTACGAGCAGTACTTC
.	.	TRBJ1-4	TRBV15	CATSRAGGGQEKLFF	TGTGCCACCAGCAGGGCCGGGGGTGGGCAGGAAAAACTGTTTTTT
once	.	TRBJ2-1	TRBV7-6	CASSLRTYNERFF	TGTGCCAGCAGCTTAAGGACTTACAATGAGCGGTTCTTC
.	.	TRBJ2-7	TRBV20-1	CSAKRRIEQYF	TGCAGTGCTAAGCGACGCATCGAGCAGTACTTC
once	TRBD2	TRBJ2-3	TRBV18	CASSPTSGRALGTDTQYF	TGTGCCAGCTCACCAACGAGCGGGAGGGCCCTCGGAACAGATACGCAGTATTTT
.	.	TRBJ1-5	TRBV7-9	CASSLERGSGHQPQHF	TGTGCCAGCAGCTTAGAAAGGGGGAGCGGCCATCAGCCCCAGCATTTT
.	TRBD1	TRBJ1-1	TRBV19	CASNGQGASEAFF	TGTGCCAGTAATGGACAGGGCGCGTCCGAAGCTTTCTTT
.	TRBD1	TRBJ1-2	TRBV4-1	CASSQWTGPNGYTF	TGCGCCAGCAGCCAATGGACAGGGCCCAATGGCTACACCTTC
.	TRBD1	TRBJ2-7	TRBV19	CASSWGQSSSYEQYF	TGTGCCAGTAGTTGGGGACAGTCGAGCTCCTACGAGCAGTACTTC
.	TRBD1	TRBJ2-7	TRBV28	CASSWGQGAPYEQYF	TGTGCCAGCAGTTGGGGACAGGGGGCCCCCTACGAGCAGTACTTC
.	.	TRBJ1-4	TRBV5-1	CASSLEYGEKLFF	TGCGCCAGCAGCTTGGAATACGGTGAAAAACTGTTTTTT
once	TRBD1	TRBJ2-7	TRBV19	CASSPRGQGRVYEQYF	TGTGCCAGTAGTCCTCGGGGACAGGGGAGAGTCTACGAGCAGTACTTC
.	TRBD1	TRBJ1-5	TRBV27	CASSLGDSRSNQPQHF	TGTGCCAGCAGTTTAGGGGACAGCCGAAGCAATCAGCCCCAGCATTTT
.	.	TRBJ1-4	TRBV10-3	CAISTGSGEKLFF	TGTGCCATCAGCACAGGATCCGGGGAAAAACTGTTTTTT
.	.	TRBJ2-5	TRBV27	CASSLNGPETQYF	TGTGCCAGCAGTTTGAATGGCCCAGAGACCCAGTACTTC
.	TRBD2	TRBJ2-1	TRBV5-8	CASSLRGGGAVNEQFF	TGTGCCAGCAGCTTGAGAGGCGGGGGGGCCGTCAATGAGCAGTTCTTC
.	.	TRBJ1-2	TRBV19	CASLQFSGTGYTF	TGTGCCAGCCTCCAATTCAGCGGTACGGGCTACACCTTC
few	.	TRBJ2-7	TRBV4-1	CASSQDRGYEQYF	TGCGCCAGCAGCCAGGACAGAGGTTACGAGCAGTACTTC